This entry features one T cell receptor (beta chain) sequence. Its antigen remains unknown. Sequencing used one aliquot of roughly 510,000 cells per fraction. The CDR3 is 12 amino acids. The germline V gene has CDR1 MNHNY and CDR2 SVGAGI (reference sequence). The V end lost 6 bases, the J end lost 3 bases, and 9 bases lay between the germline ends. The table came from immunoSEQ multiplex PCR; TCRdb's copy has only in-frame clones and leaves some out. Here the sample spans roughly 4,000 clones, roughly three fifths being singletons. The data originate from a study of coeliac disease. Study overall: Without high-resolution HLA typing, biased TRBV7-2 usage was queried.

General study findings and limits: Published gliadin-specific TRB sequences appeared in about 55% of the 18 coeliac samples, 1 of 6 controls.

V and J are TRBV6-6 and TRBJ2-7; D gene ambiguous. This sequence was found in a man in his 70s without celiac disease. Sequencing was carried out using lymphocytes from the gut lamina propria. CDR3 protein: CASSSEVYEQYF. The CDR3 DNA is TGTGCCAGCAGCTCAGAAGTCTACGAGCAGTACTTC.